The entry below gives a single TCR beta chain sequence along with its context. Its antigen is not identified. Only in-frame clones appear in the TCRdb table, and some are missing; sequencing was by immunoSEQ multiplex PCR. The sample records tens of thousands of clones, 75% to 90% being singletons. This entry comes from a study of OX40 agonist ivuxolimab in advanced cancers. Study background: Patients were treated with ivuxolimab, an agonistic anti-OX40 (CD134) antibody. One hepatocellular carcinoma and two cutaneous melanoma patients partially responded. Study-wide findings and caveats: Low normalized clonal expansion also occurred in some nonresponding patients.

The germline gives CDR1 GTSNPN, CDR2 SVGIG (reference sequence). V lost 0 bases to trimming and J lost 1 base, with 12 bases between them. The CDR3 has 16 residues. This receptor was taken from an adult with an advanced solid tumor such as melanoma, head and neck, liver or kidney cancer. Sequenced material: CD4+ or CD8+ T cells sorted from blood, taken in a trial of the OX40 agonist ivuxolimab. This chain joins TRBV30 and TRBJ2-2; weak D call: TRBD1 (7 bases). In DNA form, the CDR3 reads TGTGCCTGGAGTGTAGGGGGGACAGTGAACACCGGGGAGCTGTTTTTT. This translates into CAWSVGGTVNTGELFF.